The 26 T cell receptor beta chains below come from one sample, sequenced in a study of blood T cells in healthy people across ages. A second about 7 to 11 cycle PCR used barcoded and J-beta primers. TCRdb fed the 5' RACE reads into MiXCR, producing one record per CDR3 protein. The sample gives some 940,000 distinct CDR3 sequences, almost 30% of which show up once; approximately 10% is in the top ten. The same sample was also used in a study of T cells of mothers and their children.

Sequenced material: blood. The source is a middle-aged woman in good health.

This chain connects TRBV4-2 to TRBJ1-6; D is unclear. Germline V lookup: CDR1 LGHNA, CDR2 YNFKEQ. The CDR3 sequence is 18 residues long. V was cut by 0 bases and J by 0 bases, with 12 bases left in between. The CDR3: CASSQDSSGSSYNSPLHF. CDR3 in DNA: TGTGCCAGCAGCCAAGATTCTTCGGGGAGCTCCTATAATTCACCCCTCCACTTT.

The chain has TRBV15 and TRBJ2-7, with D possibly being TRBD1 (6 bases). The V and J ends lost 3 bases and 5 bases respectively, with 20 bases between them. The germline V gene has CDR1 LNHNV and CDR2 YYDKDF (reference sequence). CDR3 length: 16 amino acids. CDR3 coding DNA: TGTGCCACCAGCAGGGCAACGGGGACATATTCCCACGAGCAGTACTTC. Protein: CATSRATGTYSHEQYF.

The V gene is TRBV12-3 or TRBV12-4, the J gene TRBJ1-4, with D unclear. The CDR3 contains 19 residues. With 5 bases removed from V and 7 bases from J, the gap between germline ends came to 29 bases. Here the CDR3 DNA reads TGTGCCAGCAGTCCCAACTTGGGAGAGAGTTTGGATAATGGTGAAAAACTGTTTTTT. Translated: CASSPNLGESLDNGEKLFF.

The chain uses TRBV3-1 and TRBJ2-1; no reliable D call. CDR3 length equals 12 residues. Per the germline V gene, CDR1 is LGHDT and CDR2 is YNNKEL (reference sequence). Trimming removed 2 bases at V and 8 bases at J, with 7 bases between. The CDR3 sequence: CASSQFGYEQFF. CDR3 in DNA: TGTGCCAGCAGCCAATTCGGGTATGAGCAGTTCTTC.

CDR3 DNA sequence: TGCGCCAGCAGTGAGATCGCCGCCCAGGCGGCCGGCAATCAGCCCCAGCATTTT. Protein sequence: CASSEIAAQAAGNQPQHF. The chain couples TRBV10-1 to TRBJ1-5, with D uncertain. V lost 2 bases to trimming and J lost 2 bases, with 19 bases between them. CDR3 length: 18 residues. The germline V gene encodes CDR1 WNHNN and CDR2 SYGVQD (reference sequence).

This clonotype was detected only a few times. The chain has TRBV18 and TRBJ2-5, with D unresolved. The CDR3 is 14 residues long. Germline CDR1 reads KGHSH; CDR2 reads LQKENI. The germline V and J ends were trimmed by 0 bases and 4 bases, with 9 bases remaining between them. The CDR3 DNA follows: TGTGCCAGCTCACCACCGATGGCAGCAGAGACCCAGTACTTC. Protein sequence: CASSPPMAAETQYF.

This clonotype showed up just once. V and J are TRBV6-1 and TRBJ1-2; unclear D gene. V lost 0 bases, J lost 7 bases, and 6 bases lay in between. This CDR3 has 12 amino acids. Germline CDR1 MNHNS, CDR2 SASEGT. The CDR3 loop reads CASSEANGGYTF. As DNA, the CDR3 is TGTGCCAGCAGTGAAGCGAATGGTGGCTACACCTTC.

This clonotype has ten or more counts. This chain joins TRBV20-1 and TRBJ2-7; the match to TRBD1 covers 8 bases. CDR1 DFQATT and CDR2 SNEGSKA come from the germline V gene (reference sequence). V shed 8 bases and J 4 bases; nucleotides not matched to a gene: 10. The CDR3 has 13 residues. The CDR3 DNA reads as TGCAGTACGAGGGGGACAGGAAGGTACGAGCAGTACTTC. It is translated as CSTRGTGRYEQYF.

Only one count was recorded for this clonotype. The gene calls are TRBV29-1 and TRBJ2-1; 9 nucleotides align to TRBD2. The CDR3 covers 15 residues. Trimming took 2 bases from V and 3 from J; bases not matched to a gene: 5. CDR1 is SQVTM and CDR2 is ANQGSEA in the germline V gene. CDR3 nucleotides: TGCAGCGTTGAACCCTGGACTAGCGACTACAATGAGCAGTTCTTC. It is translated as CSVEPWTSDYNEQFF.

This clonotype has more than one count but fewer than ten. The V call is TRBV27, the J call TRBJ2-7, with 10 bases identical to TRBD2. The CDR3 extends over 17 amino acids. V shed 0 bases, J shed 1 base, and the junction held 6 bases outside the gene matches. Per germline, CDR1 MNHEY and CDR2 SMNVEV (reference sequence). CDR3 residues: CASSLSVAGGISYEQYF. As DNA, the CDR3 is TGTGCCAGCAGTTTATCGGTAGCGGGGGGTATTTCCTACGAGCAGTACTTC.

CDR3 in amino acids: CASSSGHRLYGYTF. The CDR3 DNA reads TGTGCCAGCAGTTCGGGACACCGCCTCTATGGCTACACCTTC. The chain links TRBV28 to TRBJ1-2; tentative D call: TRBD1 (6 bases). V gave up 4 bases and J gave up 4 bases, with 13 bases separating them. Germline CDR1 is MDHEN and CDR2 is SYDVKM. The CDR3 totals 14 residues.

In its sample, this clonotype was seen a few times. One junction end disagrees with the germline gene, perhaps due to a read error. Written as DNA, the CDR3 is TGTGCCAGCAGCCAAGGGGCGGGGAACTACGGGCAGTACTTC. The encoded protein is CASSQGAGNYGQYF. The chain carries TRBV3-1 and TRBJ2-7, with D tentatively TRBD2 (6 bases). CDR1 is LGHDT and CDR2 is YNNKEL in the germline V gene (reference sequence). This CDR3 is built from 14 residues.

CDR3 sequence (DNA): TGTGCCAGCAGGAGGGGGTCGGACAGGGGCGAGCAGTACTTC. Translated, it gives CASRRGSDRGEQYF. The genes are TRBV7-9 and TRBJ2-7; 9 positions match TRBD1. The CDR3 totals 14 residues. The germline V gene encodes CDR1 SEHNR and CDR2 FQNEAQ (reference sequence). With 6 bases clipped from V and 6 bases from J, the junction kept 9 bases outside the gene matches.

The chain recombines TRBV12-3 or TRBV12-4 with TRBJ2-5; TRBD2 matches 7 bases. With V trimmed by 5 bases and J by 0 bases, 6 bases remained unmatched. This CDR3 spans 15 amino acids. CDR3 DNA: TGTGCCAGCAGTGGCCCTAGCGGCAACCAAGAGACCCAGTACTTC. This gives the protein CASSGPSGNQETQYF.

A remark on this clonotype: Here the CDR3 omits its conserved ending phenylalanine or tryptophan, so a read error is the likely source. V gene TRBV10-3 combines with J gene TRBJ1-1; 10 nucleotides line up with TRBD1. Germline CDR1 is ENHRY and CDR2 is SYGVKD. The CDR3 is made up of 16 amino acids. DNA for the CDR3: TGTGCCATTAGTGAGTCCGGGACAGGGGTGTGCACTGAAGCTTTCCTT. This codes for CAISESGTGVCTEAFL.

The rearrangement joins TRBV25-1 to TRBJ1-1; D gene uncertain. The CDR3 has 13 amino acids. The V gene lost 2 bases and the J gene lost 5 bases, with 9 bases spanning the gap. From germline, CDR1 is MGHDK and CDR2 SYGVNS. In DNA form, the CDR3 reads TGTGCCAGCAGTGAAAAGTTCGGGACTGAAGCTTTCTTT. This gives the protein CASSEKFGTEAFF.

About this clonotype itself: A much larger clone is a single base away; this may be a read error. CDR3: CANSFRQGMGYF. The DNA for the CDR3 is TGTGCCAACAGCTTCCGGCAGGGCATGGGGTACTTC. The J gene is TRBJ2-4, the V gene TRBV5-6, with D possibly matching TRBD1 (5 bases). In germline, CDR1 is SGHDT, CDR2 YYEEEE. This CDR3 contains 12 residues. The whole variable domain, remainder taken from reference TRBV5-6 and TRBJ2-4, is DAGVTQSPTHLIKTRGQQVTLRCSPKSGHDTVSWYQQALGQGPQFIFQYYEEEERQRGNFPDRFSGHQFPNYSSELNVNALLLGDSALYLCANSFRQGMGYFGAGTRLSVL.

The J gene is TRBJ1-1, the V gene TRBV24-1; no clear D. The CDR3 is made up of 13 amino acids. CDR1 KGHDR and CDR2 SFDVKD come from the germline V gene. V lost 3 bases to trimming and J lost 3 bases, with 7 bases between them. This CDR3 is CATSDVGYTEAFF. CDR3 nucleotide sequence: TGTGCCACCAGTGATGTGGGGTACACTGAAGCTTTCTTT.

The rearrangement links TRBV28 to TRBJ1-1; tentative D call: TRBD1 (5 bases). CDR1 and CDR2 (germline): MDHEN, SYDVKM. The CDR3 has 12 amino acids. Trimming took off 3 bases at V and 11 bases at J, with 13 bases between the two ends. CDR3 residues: CASSLAGVKAFF. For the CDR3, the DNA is TGTGCCAGCAGTTTGGCGGGGGTAAAGGCTTTCTTT.

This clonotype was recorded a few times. The CDR3 nucleotides read TGTGCCACCAGCAGAGATCTAGTCATTTTCTACGAGCAGTACTTC. Its protein is CATSRDLVIFYEQYF. This sequence joins TRBV15 and TRBJ2-7; D is ambiguous. Per germline, CDR1 LNHNV and CDR2 YYDKDF (reference sequence). The CDR3 extends over 15 amino acids. The V end was cut by 0 bases, the J end by 3 bases, with 12 bases between.

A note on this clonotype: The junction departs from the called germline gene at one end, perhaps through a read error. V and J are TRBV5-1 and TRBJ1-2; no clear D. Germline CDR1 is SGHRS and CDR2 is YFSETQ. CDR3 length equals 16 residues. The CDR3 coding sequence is TGCGCCAGCAGCTTGGAACGGGGTCTCCCTAACTGTGGCTACACCTTC. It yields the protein CASSLERGLPNCGYTF.

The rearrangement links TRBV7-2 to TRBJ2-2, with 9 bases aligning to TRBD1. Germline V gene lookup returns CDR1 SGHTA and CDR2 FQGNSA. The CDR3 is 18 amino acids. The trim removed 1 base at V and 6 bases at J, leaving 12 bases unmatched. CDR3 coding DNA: TGTGCCAGCAGCTTAGACCCCAGTTATGACAGGGGGGCCGGGGAGCTGTTTTTT. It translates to CASSLDPSYDRGAGELFF.

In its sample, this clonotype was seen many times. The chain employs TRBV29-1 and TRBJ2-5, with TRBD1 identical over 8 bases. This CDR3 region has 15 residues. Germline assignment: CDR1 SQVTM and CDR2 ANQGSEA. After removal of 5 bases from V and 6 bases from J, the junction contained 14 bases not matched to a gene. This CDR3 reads CSVSKDYRGSKTQYF. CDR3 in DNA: TGCAGCGTTTCAAAGGACTACAGGGGGTCAAAGACCCAGTACTTC.

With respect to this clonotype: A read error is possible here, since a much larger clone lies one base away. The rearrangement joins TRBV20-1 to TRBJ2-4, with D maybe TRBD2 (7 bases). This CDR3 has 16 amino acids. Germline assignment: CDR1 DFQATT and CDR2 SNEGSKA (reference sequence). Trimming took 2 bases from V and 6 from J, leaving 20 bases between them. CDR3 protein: CSARWLGGAGGNIQYF. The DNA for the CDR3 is TGCAGTGCTAGATGGCTTGGGGGGGCTGGTGGAAACATTCAGTACTTC.

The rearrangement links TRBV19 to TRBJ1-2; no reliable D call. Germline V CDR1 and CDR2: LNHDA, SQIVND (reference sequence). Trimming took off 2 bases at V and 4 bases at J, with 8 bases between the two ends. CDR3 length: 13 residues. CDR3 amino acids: CASSISPVYGYTF. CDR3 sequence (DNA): TGTGCCAGTAGTATATCCCCCGTCTATGGCTACACCTTC.

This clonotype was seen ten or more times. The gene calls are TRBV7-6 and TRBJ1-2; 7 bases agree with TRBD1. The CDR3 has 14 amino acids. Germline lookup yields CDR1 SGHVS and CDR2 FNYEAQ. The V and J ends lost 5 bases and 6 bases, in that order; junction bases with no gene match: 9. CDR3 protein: CASSPDRVRDGYTF. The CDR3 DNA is TGTGCCAGCAGCCCCGACAGGGTTCGGGATGGCTACACCTTC.